Each of the 21 T cell receptor beta chains below was sequenced from the same sample in a study of T-cell memory formation after mild COVID-19 (dated by TCRdb to the early 2020s). The library was obtained by 5' RACE. Sequencing used an Illumina NovaSeq 6000. Through fastp at Q25 and MiXCR, TCRdb rebuilt clones from the public reads, retaining in-frame beta chains. A single entry per CDR3 protein holds the most common genes and DNA from its merged rows. The sample data list around 250,000 distinct CDR3 sequences, and 8% to 10% of these were observed just once. 20% to 25% of the sample comes from the top ten. Sample: PBMCs or a T cell subset sorted from them (not recorded which). Receptors were obtained from a man younger than 35 who had mild COVID-19 (a few samples of this study predate the infection). The sample titles of this study are shuffled in the database, so cell type and time point are left out; the donor was told from shared clones.

In its sample, this clonotype was seen a few times. The V call is TRBV6-1, the J call TRBJ2-7, with D possibly matching TRBD2 (6 bases). The V and J ends lost 6 bases and 2 bases respectively, with 20 bases between them. The CDR3 runs 16 residues. Germline V gene sequence: CDR1 MNHNS, CDR2 SASEGT. CDR3 coding DNA: TGTGCCAGCAGGGATCTGGGGCGGGGCCCAACCTACGAGCAGTACTTC. Translated: CASRDLGRGPTYEQYF.

The chain recombines TRBV7-9 with TRBJ2-5; 13 nucleotides match TRBD2. Trimming took 4 bases from V and 4 from J; bases not matched to a gene: 9. CDR3 size: 17 residues. CDR1 SEHNR and CDR2 FQNEAQ come from the germline V gene (reference sequence). CDR3 DNA: TGTGCCAGCAGCTCCCCCCACCGACTAGCGGGGGGAGAGACCCAGTACTTC. Its translation: CASSSPHRLAGGETQYF.

This sequence joins TRBV24-1 and TRBJ1-2, with unresolved D. Trimming stripped 4 bases from V and 8 bases from J, with 13 bases between. This CDR3 comprises 13 residues. From germline, CDR1 is KGHDR and CDR2 SFDVKD. This CDR3 is CATSDDSRKGYTF. The CDR3 bases are TGTGCCACCAGTGACGACTCGCGTAAGGGCTACACCTTC.

This clonotype turned up a few times. The V gene is TRBV4-2, the J gene TRBJ2-3, with TRBD2 matching over 14 bases. The CDR3 totals 18 residues. Germline V gene sequence: CDR1 LGHNA, CDR2 YNFKEQ. Unmatched junction bases numbered 7, after V lost 0 bases and J lost 5 bases. CDR3 DNA: TGTGCCAGCAGCCAAGAAGAGACTAGCGGGGGGGTTAGAGATACGCAGTATTTT. Residues: CASSQEETSGGVRDTQYF.

This chain's CDR3 is CASSYPRGQVSYNEQFF. For the CDR3, the DNA is TGTGCCAGCAGTTACCCCAGGGGGCAAGTCTCCTACAATGAGCAGTTCTTC. The chain is built from TRBV6-2 or TRBV6-3 and TRBJ2-1, with TRBD1 matching 8 bases. CDR1 MNHEY and CDR2 SVGEGT come from the germline V gene. J was trimmed by 0 bases and V by 2 bases; bases with no gene match: 6. The CDR3 is 17 amino acids.

V gene TRBV12-3 or TRBV12-4 combines with J gene TRBJ2-2, with D maybe TRBD2 (6 bases). V was cut by 1 base and J by 1 base, with 10 bases left in between. This CDR3 is built from 16 residues. DNA for the CDR3: TGTGCCAGCAGTTTAGTGGCGGGGAGGAACACCGGGGAGCTGTTTTTT. Translation gives CASSLVAGRNTGELFF.

This clonotype was seen only a few times. J is TRBJ1-4 and V is TRBV3-2; no check of the table's D call, TRBD1, against the DNA was made. TRBV3-2 is deemed a pseudogene. This CDR3 has 18 residues. The CDR3 DNA reads TGTGCCAGCAGATACCAACCCGGGACAGGGGCTGTTAATGAAAAACTGTTTTTT. Protein product: CASRYQPGTGAVNEKLFF.

The chain uses TRBV12-5 and TRBJ2-6, with D perhaps TRBD2 (6 bases). Germline assignment: CDR1 LGHNT and CDR2 FRNRAP. The CDR3 extends over 18 amino acids. The V end was cut by 6 bases, the J end by 0 bases, with 18 bases between. The CDR3 DNA reads TGTGCTAGTGGCCCGACCAGCGGGTCCAGCTCTGGGGCCAACGTCCTGACTTTC. As protein: CASGPTSGSSSGANVLTF.

This clonotype was picked up a small number of times. The rearrangement uses TRBV29-1 and TRBJ1-1; D perhaps matches TRBD1 (5 bases). Germline loops: CDR1 SQVTM, CDR2 ANQGSEA. Trimming stripped 4 bases from V and 5 bases from J, with 17 bases between. The CDR3 spans 14 residues. The CDR3 DNA reads TGCAGCGTTGGTTTAGGGGTTACCGAGACTGAAGCTTTCTTT. Protein: CSVGLGVTETEAFF.

This clonotype was found many times. The chain carries TRBV5-4 and TRBJ2-7, with D perhaps matching TRBD1 (6 bases). The CDR3 consists of 14 residues. Germline V lookup: CDR1 SGHNT, CDR2 YYREEE (reference sequence). Trimming stripped 0 bases from V and 2 bases from J, with 9 bases between. The CDR3 region has the DNA TGTGCCAGCAGCTTGGCCCGGGACACCTACGAGCAGTACGTC. Translation gives CASSLARDTYEQYV.

This clonotype was seen more than once but under ten times. The chain employs TRBV12-3 or TRBV12-4 and TRBJ1-2; tentative D call: TRBD1 (5 bases). This CDR3 is 12 amino acids long. The V gene lost 3 bases and the J gene lost 10 bases, with 12 bases spanning the gap. The CDR3 sequence is CASSFTGASYTF. CDR3 DNA: TGTGCCAGCAGTTTTACCGGGGCCTCCTACACCTTC.

This clonotype was recorded a few times. The chain couples TRBV4-1 to TRBJ1-1; D gene unclear. The germline V gene encodes CDR1 MGHRA and CDR2 YSYEKL. The CDR3 is 13 amino acids. V was trimmed by 1 base and J by 6 bases, leaving 9 bases between them. The CDR3 nucleotides are TGCGCCAGCAGCCAAGGGCCCCAGTCTGAAGCTTTCTTT. Its protein product is CASSQGPQSEAFF.

This rearrangement joins TRBV29-1 to TRBJ2-3, with 11 nucleotides matching TRBD2. This CDR3 has 17 residues. Germline V gives CDR1 SQVTM, CDR2 ANQGSEA. Trimming removed 4 bases from V and 0 bases from J; junction bases left unmatched: 9. The CDR3 sequence: CSVALAGGPTSTDTQYF. The DNA of the CDR3 is TGCAGCGTTGCGCTAGCGGGGGGCCCGACTAGCACAGATACGCAGTATTTT.

The rearrangement joins TRBV27 to TRBJ2-7; D is possibly TRBD2 (6 bases). The V gene lost 0 bases and the J gene lost 7 bases, with 16 bases spanning the gap. The germline V gene encodes CDR1 MNHEY and CDR2 SMNVEV (reference sequence). This CDR3 region has 15 residues. The CDR3 protein is CASSLSAGGPGEQYF. As DNA, the CDR3 is TGTGCCAGCAGTTTATCGGCCGGAGGGCCGGGGGAGCAGTACTTC.

This clonotype has ten or more counts. This chain links TRBV5-1 with TRBJ2-3; 10 bases match TRBD1. CDR1 SGHRS and CDR2 YFSETQ come from the germline V gene. CDR3 length: 16 amino acids. Trimming removed 0 bases from V and 2 bases from J; junction bases left unmatched: 3. CDR3 region: CASSLGQGAITDTQYF. The CDR3 DNA reads TGCGCCAGCAGCTTGGGACAGGGGGCGATCACAGATACGCAGTATTTT.

J is TRBJ2-2 and V is TRBV4-3; 8 bases line up with TRBD1. Germline V lookup: CDR1 LGHNA, CDR2 YSLEER. The trim removed 0 bases at V and 4 bases at J, leaving 7 bases unmatched. The CDR3 totals 17 residues. CDR3 loop: CASSQDPTGAGTGELFF. DNA of the CDR3: TGCGCCAGCAGCCAAGATCCGACAGGGGCAGGCACCGGGGAGCTGTTTTTT.

This clonotype was recorded once. The chain is built from TRBV7-9 and TRBJ1-5, with D perhaps matching TRBD1 (5 bases). The CDR3 spans 19 residues. Trimming stripped 3 bases from V and 0 bases from J, with 21 bases between. CDR1 is SEHNR and CDR2 is FQNEAQ in the germline V gene (reference sequence). The CDR3 nucleotides read TGTGCCAGCAGCTTTCATCGAGGGGATGGGCTTTATAGCAATCAGCCCCAGCATTTT. Translation: CASSFHRGDGLYSNQPQHF.

This clonotype was recorded a few times. The gene calls are TRBV15 and TRBJ2-5, with unresolved D. V was trimmed by 5 bases and J by 5 bases, leaving 12 bases between them. CDR3 length: 13 residues. CDR1 and CDR2 from the germline V gene are LNHNV and YYDKDF (reference sequence). Here the CDR3 DNA reads TGTGCCACCAGCTCCTGGGAAGAGGAGACCCAGTACTTC. Translation: CATSSWEEETQYF.

V usage is TRBV7-2 and J usage is TRBJ2-3; D is possibly TRBD2 (7 bases). Germline V gene data show CDR1 as SGHTA and CDR2 as FQGNSA. Trimming removed 6 bases from V and 3 bases from J, with 22 bases in between. This CDR3 spans 17 amino acids. The CDR3 DNA reads TGTGCCAGCAGGCCGAATAGGGGGGGAAGGACGACAGATACGCAGTATTTT. This codes for CASRPNRGGRTTDTQYF.

The chain recombines TRBV5-1 with TRBJ1-3; tentative D call: TRBD1 (6 bases). V lost 8 bases, J lost 0 bases, and 18 bases lay in between. There are 16 residues in the CDR3. Germline CDR1 SGHRS, CDR2 YFSETQ. CDR3 bases: TGCGCCAGTTCTCTTGACAGGTCCTCCTCTGGAAACACCATATATTTT. Its protein product is CASSLDRSSSGNTIYF.

In its sample, this clonotype was seen many times. The chain links TRBV4-3 to TRBJ2-3; 12 nucleotides line up with TRBD2. The CDR3 is made up of 16 amino acids. The germline CDR1 and CDR2 sequences are LGHNA and YSLEER. The V and J ends lost 0 bases and 5 bases, in that order; junction bases with no gene match: 3. The CDR3 DNA reads as TGCGCCAGCAGCCAAGACACTAGCGGGGGGAGAGATACGCAGTATTTT. The encoded protein is CASSQDTSGGRDTQYF.